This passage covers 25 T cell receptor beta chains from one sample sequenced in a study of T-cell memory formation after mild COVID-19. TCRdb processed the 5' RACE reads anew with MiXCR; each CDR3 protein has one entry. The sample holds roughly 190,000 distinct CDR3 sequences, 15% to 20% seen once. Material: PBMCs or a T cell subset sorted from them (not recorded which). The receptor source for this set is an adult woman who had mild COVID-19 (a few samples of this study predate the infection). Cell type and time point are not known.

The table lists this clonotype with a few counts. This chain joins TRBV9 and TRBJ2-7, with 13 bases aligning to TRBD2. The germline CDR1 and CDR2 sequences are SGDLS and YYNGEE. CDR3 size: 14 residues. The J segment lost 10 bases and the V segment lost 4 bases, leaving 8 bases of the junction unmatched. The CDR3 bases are TGTGCCAGCAGCATTAGGACTAGCGGGGGAACTCAGTACTTC. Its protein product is CASSIRTSGGTQYF. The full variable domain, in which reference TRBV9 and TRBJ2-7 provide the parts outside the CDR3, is DSGVTQTPKHLITATGQRVTLRCSPRSGDLSVYWYQQSLDQGLQFLIQYYNGEERAKGNILERFSAQQFPDLHSELNLSSLELGDSALYFCASSIRTSGGTQYFGPGTRLTVT.

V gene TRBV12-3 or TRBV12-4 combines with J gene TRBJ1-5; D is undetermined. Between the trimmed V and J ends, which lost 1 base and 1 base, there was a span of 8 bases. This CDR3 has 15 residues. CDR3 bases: TGTGCCAGCAGTTTAGACGGTGGGAGCAATCAGCCCCAGCATTTT. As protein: CASSLDGGSNQPQHF.

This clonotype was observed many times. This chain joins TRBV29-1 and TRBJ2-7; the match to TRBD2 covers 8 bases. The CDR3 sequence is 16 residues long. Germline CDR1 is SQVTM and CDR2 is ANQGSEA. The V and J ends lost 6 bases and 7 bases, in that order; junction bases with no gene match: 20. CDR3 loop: CSVVRAKASGYREQYF. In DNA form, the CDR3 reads TGCAGCGTGGTGCGGGCGAAGGCTAGCGGGTATCGTGAGCAGTACTTC.

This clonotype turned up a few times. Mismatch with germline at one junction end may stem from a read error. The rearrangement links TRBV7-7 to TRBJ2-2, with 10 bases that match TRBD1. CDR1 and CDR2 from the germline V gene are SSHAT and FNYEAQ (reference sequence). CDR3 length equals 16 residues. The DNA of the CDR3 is TGTGCTAGCAGCCCGCGGACAGGGGGAGTTGCCGGGGAGCTGTTTTTT. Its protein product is CASSPRTGGVAGELFF.

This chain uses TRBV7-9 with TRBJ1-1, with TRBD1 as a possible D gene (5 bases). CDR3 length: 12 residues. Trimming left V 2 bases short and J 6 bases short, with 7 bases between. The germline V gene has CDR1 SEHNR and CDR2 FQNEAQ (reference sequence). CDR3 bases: TGTGCCAGCAGCTTACAGGGCTCTGAAGCTTTCTTT. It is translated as CASSLQGSEAFF.

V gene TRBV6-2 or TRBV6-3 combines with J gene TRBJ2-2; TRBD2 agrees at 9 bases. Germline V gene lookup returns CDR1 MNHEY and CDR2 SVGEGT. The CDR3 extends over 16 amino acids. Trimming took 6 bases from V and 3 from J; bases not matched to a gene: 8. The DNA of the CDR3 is TGTGCCAGCAGCCTAACTAGCGGGTCGTACACCGGGGAGCTGTTTTTT. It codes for CASSLTSGSYTGELFF.

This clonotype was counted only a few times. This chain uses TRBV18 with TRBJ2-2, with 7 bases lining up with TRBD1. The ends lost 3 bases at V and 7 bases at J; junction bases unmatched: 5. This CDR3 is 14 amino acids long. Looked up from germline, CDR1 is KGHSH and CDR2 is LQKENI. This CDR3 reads CASSPGTVGGELFF. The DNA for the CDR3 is TGTGCCAGCTCACCGGGGACAGTCGGCGGGGAGCTGTTTTTT.

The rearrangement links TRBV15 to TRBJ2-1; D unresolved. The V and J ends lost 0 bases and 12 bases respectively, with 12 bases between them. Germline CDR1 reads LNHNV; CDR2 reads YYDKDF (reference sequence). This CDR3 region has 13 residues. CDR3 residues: CATSRDRGRPQFF. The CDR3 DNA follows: TGTGCCACCAGCAGAGATCGCGGCAGGCCGCAGTTCTTC.

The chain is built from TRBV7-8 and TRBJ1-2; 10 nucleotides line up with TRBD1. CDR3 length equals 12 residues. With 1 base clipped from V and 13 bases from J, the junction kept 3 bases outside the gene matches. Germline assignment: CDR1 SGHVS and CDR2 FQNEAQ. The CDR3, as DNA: TGTGCCAGCAGCTTAGGACAGGGGGCAGGCACCTTC. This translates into CASSLGQGAGTF. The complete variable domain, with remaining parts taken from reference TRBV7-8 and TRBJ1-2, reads GAGVSQSPRYKVAKRGQDVALRCDPISGHVSLFWYQQALGQGPEFLTYFQNEAQLDKSGLPSDRFFAERPEGSVSTLKIQRTQQEDSAVYLCASSLGQGAGTFGSGTRLTVV.

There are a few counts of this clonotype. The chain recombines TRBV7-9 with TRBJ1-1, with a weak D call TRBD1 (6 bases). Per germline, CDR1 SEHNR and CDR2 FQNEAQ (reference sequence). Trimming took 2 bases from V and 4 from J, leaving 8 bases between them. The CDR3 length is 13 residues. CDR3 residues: CASSLPGATEAFF. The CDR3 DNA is TGTGCCAGCAGCTTACCAGGGGCCACTGAAGCTTTCTTT.

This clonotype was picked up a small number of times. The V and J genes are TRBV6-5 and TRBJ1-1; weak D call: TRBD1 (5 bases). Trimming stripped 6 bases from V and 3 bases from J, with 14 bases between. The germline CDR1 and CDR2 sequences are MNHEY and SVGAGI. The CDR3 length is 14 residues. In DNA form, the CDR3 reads TGTGCCAGCAGCCCCGGGGGGAAAGACACTGAAGCTTTCTTT. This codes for CASSPGGKDTEAFF.

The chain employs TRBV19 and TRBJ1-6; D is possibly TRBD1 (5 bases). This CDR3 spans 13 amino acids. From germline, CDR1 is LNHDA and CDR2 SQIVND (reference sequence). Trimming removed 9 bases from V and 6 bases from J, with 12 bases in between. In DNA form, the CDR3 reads TGTGCCAGCCGGCAGGGATTTAATTCACCCCTCCACTTT. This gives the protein CASRQGFNSPLHF.

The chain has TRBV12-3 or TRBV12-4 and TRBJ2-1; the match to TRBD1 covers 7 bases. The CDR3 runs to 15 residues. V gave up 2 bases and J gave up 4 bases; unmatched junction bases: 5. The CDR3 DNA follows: TGTGCCAGCAGTTTACAGGGGGTAAGGTACAATGAGCAGTTCTTC. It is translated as CASSLQGVRYNEQFF.

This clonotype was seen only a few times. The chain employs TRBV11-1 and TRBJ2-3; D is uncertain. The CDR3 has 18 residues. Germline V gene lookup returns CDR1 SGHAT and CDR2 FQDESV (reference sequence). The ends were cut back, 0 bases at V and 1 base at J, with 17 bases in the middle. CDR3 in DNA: TGTGCCAGCAGCTTAGCCCAGAGGCTAGTCGAGGGCACAGATACGCAGTATTTT. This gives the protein CASSLAQRLVEGTDTQYF.

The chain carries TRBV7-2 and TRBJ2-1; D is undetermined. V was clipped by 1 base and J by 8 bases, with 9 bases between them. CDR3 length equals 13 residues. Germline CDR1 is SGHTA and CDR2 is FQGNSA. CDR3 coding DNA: TGTGCCAGCAGCTTAGGCCGGGCCGATGAGCAGTTCTTC. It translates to CASSLGRADEQFF.

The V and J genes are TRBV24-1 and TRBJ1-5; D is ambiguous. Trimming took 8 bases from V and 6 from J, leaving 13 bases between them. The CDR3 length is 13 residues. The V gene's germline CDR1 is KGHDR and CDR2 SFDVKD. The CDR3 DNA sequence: TGTGCCACCACCGCGGGTCGGGGTCAGCCCCAGCATTTT. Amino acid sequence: CATTAGRGQPQHF.

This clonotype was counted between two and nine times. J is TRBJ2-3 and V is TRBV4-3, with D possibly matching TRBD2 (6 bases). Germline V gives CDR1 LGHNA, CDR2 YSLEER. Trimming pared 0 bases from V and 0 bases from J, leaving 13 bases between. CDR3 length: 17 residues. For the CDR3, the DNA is TGCGCCAGCAGCCAAGATTCTAGCGAGCGGAGCACAGATACGCAGTATTTT. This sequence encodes CASSQDSSERSTDTQYF.

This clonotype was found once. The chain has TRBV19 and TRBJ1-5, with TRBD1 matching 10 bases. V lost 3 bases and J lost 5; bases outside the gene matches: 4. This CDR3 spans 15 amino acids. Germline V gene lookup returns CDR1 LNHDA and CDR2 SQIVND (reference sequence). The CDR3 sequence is CASSIRQGADQPQHF. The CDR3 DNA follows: TGTGCCAGTAGTATTCGACAGGGGGCGGATCAGCCCCAGCATTTT.

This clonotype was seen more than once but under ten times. DNA of the CDR3: TGTGCCAGCAGTGAACAGGCAGCTAACTATGGCTACACCTTC. Its protein product is CASSEQAANYGYTF. The chain uses TRBV6-1 and TRBJ1-2; the D is unclear. CDR1 and CDR2 from the germline V gene are MNHNS and SASEGT. Trimming removed 2 bases at V and 0 bases at J, with 7 bases between. CDR3 length equals 14 residues.

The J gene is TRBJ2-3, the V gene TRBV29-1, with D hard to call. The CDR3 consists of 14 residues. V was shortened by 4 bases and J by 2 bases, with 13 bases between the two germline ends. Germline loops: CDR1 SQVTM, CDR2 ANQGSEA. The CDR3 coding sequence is TGCAGCGTTGTTAATCGAGCTTTCACAGATACGCAGTATTTT. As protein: CSVVNRAFTDTQYF.

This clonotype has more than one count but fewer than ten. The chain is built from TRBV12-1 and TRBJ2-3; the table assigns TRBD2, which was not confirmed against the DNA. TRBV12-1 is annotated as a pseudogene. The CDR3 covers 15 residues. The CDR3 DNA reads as TGTGCCAGCAGCTTTGCGGCGGGATGCACAGATACGCAGTATTTT. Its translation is CASSFAAGCTDTQYF.

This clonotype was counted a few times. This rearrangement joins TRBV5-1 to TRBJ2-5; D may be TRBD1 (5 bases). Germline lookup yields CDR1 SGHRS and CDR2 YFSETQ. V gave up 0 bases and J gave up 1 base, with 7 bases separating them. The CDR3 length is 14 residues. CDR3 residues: CASSLEGIQETQYF. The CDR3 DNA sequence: TGCGCCAGCAGCTTGGAGGGGATCCAAGAGACCCAGTACTTC.

The CDR3 loop is CSASPGTGAGNTIYF. CDR3 nucleotide sequence: TGCAGTGCTAGCCCCGGGACAGGGGCAGGAAACACCATATATTTT. The chain carries TRBV20-1 and TRBJ1-3; 10 bases align to TRBD1. Germline CDR1 and CDR2: DFQATT and SNEGSKA (reference sequence). The trim removed 3 bases at V and 4 bases at J, leaving 6 bases unmatched. The CDR3 sequence is 15 residues long.

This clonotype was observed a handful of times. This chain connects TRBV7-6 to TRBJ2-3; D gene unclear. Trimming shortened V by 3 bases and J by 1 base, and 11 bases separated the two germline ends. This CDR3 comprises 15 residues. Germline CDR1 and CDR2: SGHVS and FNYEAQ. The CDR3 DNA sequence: TGTGCCAGCAGCTTCGGACCCCGTGGCACAGATACGCAGTATTTT. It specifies CASSFGPRGTDTQYF.

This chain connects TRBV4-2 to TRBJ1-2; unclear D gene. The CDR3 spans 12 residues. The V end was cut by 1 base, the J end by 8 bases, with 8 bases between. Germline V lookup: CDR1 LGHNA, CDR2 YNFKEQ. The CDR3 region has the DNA TGTGCCAGCAGCCAAGGAGGTGGCGGCTACACCTTC. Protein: CASSQGGGGYTF.